This T cell receptor beta chain is drawn from a study of blood T cell repertoires in COVID-19. On the study more broadly: There were acute and convalescent COVID-19 samples, and they came from the United States, Italy and Spain. Sample material is recorded as cDNA or gDNA derived from T cells, B-cell-depleted T cells, or PBMCs.

Unmatched junction bases numbered 25, after V lost 3 bases and J lost 7 bases. The CDR3 extends over 21 amino acids. The germline CDR1 and CDR2 sequences are LGHNA and YSLEER. Original processing notes: For nucleated cells, counts were estimated from reference gene primer amplification. Method: immunoSEQ multiplex PCR; TCRdb's copy keeps in-frame clones and lacks some. V, J and clone size are those of that table, while D and trimming were read from the DNA. The sample contains 75,000 to 95,000 clones, around nine tenths of which appear only once. Sequencing was done on a sample of peripheral blood. The rearrangement uses TRBV4-3 and TRBJ2-1; 9 bases fit TRBD1. This TCR came from a woman aged 80 or older with acute or convalescent COVID-19. The CDR3 is CASSQDPPSTTGQGLLNEQFF. The DNA of the CDR3 is TGCGCCAGCAGCCAGGACCCGCCTTCAACGACTGGACAGGGGCTTTTGAATGAGCAGTTCTTC.